The subject of this entry is one T cell receptor (beta chain). Cohort assignment relied on participant-reported clinical history. The sample originates from a study of blood T cell repertoires in COVID-19. Study background: Acute and convalescent COVID-19 specimens originated in the United States, Italy and Spain.

The assay was immunoSEQ multiplex PCR, and TCRdb's table has in-frame clones only and misses some. Of more than 300,000 clones in the sample, more than 85% were seen once. V was trimmed by 0 bases and J by 2 bases, leaving 11 bases between them. The CDR3 consists of 15 residues. Looked up from germline, CDR1 is SGDLS and CDR2 is YYNGEE. The sequence was collected from a woman aged 35 to 49 who had been exposed to COVID-19. The rearrangement uses TRBV9 and TRBJ1-1, with no clear D. Material: PBMCs or T cells enriched from blood (not recorded which). As DNA, the CDR3 is TGTGCCAGCAGCGTAGGGCCAGATAAAAACACTGAAGCTTTCTTT. This codes for CASSVGPDKNTEAFF.